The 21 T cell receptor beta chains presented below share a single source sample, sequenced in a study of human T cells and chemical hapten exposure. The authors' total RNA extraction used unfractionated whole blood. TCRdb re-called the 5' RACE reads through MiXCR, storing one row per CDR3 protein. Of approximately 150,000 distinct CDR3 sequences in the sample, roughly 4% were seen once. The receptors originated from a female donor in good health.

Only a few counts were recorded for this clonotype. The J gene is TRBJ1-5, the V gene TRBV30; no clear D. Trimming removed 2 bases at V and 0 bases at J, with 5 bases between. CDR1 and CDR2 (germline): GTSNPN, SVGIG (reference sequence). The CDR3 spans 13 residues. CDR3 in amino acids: CAWSPNSNQPQHF. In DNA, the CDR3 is TGTGCCTGGAGTCCTAATAGCAATCAGCCCCAGCATTTT. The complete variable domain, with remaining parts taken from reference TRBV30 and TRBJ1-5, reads SQTIHQWPATLVQPVGSPLSLECTVEGTSNPNLYWYRQAAGRGLQLLFYSVGIGQISSEVPQNLSASRPQDRQFILSSKKLLLSDSGFYLCAWSPNSNQPQHFGDGTRLSIL.

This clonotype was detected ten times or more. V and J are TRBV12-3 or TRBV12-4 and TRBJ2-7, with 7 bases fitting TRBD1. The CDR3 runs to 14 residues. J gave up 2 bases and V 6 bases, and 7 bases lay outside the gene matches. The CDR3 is CASRTTGSPYEQYF. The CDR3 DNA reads TGTGCCAGCAGAACGACAGGGAGTCCCTACGAGCAGTACTTC.

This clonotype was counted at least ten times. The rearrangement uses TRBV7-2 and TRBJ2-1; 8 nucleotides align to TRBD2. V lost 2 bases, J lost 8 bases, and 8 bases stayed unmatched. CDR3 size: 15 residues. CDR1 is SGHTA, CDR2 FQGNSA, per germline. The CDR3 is CASSLTGGRLDEQFF. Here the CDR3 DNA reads TGTGCCAGCAGCTTAACGGGGGGGCGGCTGGATGAGCAGTTCTTC.

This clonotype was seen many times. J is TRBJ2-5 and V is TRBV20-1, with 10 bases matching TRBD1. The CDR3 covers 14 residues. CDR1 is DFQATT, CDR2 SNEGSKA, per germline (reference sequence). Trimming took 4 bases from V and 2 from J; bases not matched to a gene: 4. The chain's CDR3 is CSANPGQGQETQYF. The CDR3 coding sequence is TGCAGTGCTAACCCGGGACAGGGGCAAGAGACCCAGTACTTC.

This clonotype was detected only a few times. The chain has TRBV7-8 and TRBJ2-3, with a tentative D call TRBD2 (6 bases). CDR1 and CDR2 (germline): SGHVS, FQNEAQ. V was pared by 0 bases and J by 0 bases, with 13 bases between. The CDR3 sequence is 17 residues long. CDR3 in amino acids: CASSLAPRLDSTDTQYF. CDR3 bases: TGTGCCAGCAGCTTAGCCCCTCGACTAGATAGCACAGATACGCAGTATTTT.

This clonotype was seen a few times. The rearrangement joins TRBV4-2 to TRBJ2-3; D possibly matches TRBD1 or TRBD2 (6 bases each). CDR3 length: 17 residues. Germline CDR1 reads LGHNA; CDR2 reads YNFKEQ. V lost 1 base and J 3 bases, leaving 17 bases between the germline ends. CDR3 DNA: TGTGCCAGCAGCCAAGTGGGTCTCCGAGGGGGGACAGATACGCAGTATTTT. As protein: CASSQVGLRGGTDTQYF.

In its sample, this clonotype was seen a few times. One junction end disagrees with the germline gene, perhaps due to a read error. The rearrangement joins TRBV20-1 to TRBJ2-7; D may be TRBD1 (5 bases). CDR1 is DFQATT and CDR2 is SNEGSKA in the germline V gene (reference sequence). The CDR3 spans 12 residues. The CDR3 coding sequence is TGCAGTGCTGGAGACAGAAACTACGAGCAGTACTTC. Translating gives CSAGDRNYEQYF.

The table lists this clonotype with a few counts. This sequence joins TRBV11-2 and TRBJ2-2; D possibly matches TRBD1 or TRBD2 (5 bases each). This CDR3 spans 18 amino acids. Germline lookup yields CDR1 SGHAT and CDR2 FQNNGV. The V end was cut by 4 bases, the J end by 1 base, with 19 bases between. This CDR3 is CASSWGRRRQLNTGELFF. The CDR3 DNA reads TGTGCCAGCAGCTGGGGACGGCGGCGTCAATTGAACACCGGGGAGCTGTTTTTT.

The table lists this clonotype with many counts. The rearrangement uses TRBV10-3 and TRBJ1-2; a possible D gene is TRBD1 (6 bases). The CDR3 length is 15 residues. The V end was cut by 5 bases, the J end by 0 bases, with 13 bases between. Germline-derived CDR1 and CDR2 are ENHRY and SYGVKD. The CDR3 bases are TGTGCCATCAGTAAAAGACAGGAAGCTAACTATGGCTACACCTTC. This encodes CAISKRQEANYGYTF.

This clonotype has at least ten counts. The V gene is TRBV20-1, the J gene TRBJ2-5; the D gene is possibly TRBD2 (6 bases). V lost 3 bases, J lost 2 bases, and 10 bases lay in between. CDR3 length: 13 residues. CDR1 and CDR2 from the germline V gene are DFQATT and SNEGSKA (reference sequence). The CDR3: CSASWRGQETQYF. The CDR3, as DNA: TGCAGTGCTAGCTGGCGGGGACAAGAGACCCAGTACTTC.

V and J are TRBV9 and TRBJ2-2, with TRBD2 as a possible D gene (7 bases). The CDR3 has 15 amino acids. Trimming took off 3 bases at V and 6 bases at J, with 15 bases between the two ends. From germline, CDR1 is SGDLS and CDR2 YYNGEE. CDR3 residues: CASSELRGGAGELFF. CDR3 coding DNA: TGTGCCAGCAGCGAGCTCCGCGGGGGCGCCGGGGAGCTGTTTTTT.

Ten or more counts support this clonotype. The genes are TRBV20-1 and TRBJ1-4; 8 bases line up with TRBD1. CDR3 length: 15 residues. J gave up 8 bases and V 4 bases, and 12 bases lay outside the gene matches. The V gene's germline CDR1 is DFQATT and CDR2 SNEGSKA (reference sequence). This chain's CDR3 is CSANILRDRPEKLFF. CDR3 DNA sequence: TGCAGTGCTAACATTCTCCGGGACAGGCCAGAAAAACTGTTTTTT.

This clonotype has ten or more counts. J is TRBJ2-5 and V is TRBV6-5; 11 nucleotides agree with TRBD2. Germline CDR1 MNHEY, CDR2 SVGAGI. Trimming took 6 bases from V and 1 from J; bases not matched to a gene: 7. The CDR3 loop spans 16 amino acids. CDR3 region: CASRDRLAGRQETQYF. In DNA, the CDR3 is TGTGCCAGCAGGGACAGACTAGCGGGGCGCCAAGAGACCCAGTACTTC.

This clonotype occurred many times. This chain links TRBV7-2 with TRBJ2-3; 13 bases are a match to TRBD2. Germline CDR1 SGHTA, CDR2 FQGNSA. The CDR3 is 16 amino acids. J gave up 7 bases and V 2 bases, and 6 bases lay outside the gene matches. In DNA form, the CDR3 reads TGTGCCAGCAGCTTAACTAGCGGGGGGGGTGCTCATACGCAGTATTTT. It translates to CASSLTSGGGAHTQYF. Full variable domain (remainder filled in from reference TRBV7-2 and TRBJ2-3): GAGVSQSPSNKVTEKGKDVELRCDPISGHTALYWYRQSLGQGLEFLIYFQGNSAPDKSGLPSDRFSAERTGGSVSTLTIQRTQQEDSAVYLCASSLTSGGGAHTQYFGPGTRLTVL.

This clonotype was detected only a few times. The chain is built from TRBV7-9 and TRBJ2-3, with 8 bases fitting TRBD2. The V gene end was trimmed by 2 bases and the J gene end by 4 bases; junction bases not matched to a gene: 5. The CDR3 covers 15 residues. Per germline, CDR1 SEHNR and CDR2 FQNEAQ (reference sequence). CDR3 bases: TGTGCCAGCAGCTTACTAGCGGGCCCCGCAGATACGCAGTATTTT. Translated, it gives CASSLLAGPADTQYF.

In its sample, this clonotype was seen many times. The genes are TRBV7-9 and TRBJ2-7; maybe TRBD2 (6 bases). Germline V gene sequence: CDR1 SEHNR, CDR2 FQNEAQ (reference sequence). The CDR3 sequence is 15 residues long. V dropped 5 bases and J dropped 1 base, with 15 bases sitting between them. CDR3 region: CASSPGRGRSYEQYF. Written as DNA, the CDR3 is TGTGCCAGCAGCCCCGGGAGAGGGCGGTCCTACGAGCAGTACTTC.

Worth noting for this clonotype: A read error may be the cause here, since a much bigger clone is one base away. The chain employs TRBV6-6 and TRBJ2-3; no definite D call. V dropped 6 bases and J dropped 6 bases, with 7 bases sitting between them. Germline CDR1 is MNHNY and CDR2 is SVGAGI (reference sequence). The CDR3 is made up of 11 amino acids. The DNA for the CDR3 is TGTGCCAGCAGAGATCTGGATACGCAGTATTTT. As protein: CASRDLDTQYF.

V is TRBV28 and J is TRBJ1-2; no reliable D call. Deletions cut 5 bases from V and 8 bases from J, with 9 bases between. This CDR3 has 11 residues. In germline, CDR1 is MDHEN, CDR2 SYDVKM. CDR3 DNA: TGTGCCAGCAGTGTGAGGGTCGGCTACACCTTC. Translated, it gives CASSVRVGYTF.

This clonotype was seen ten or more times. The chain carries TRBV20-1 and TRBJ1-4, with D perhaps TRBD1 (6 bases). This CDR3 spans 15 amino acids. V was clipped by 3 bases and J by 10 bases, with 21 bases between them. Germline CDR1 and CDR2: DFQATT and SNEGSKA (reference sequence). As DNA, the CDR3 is TGCAGTGCTAGGTCACCGGGGGCCAATTTGGGAAAACTGTTTTTT. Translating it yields CSARSPGANLGKLFF.

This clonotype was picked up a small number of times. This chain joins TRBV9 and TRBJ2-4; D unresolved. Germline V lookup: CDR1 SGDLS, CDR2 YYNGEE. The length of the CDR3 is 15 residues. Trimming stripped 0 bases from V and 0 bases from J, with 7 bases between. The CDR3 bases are TGTGCCAGCAGCGTAGCTGGGGTAGCCAAAAACATTCAGTACTTC. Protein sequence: CASSVAGVAKNIQYF. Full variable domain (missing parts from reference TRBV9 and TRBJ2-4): DSGVTQTPKHLITATGQRVTLRCSPRSGDLSVYWYQQSLDQGLQFLIQYYNGEERAKGNILERFSAQQFPDLHSELNLSSLELGDSALYFCASSVAGVAKNIQYFGAGTRLSVL.

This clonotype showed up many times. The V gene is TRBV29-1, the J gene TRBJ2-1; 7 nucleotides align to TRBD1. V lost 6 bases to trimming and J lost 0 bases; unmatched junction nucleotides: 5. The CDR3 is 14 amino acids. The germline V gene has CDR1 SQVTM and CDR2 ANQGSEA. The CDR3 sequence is CSVEQGSSYNEQFF. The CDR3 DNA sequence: TGCAGCGTCGAACAGGGGAGCTCCTACAATGAGCAGTTCTTC.